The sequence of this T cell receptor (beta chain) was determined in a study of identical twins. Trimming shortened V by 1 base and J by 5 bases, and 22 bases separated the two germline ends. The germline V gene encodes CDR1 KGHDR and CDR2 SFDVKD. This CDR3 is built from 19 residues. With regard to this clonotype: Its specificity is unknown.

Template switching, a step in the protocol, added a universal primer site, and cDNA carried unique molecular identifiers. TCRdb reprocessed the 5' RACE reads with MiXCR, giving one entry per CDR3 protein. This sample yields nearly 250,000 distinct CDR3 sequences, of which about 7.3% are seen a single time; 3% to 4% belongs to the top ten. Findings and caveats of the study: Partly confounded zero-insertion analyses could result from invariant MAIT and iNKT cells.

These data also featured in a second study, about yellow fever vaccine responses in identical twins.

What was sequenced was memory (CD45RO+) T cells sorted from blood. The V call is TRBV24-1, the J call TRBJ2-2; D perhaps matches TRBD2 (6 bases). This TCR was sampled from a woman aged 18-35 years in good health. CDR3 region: CATSDFFPGTGDGTGELFF. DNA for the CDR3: TGTGCCACCAGTGATTTTTTCCCCGGGACTGGGGATGGAACCGGGGAGCTGTTTTTT.